The table lists the clone carrying this T cell receptor beta chain with a few counts. This sample is drawn from a study of regulatory T cells in long-lasting Graves disease. The authors built TCR beta libraries using iRepertoire HTBI primers and Arm-PCR of CDR3 regions. TCRdb used MiXCR to reprocess the multiplex PCR reads, holding one entry per CDR3 protein. The sample holds over 500,000 distinct CDR3 sequences; roughly a sixth are singletons and the top ten take 12%. V gave up 0 bases and J gave up 1 base, with 10 bases separating them. Germline loops: CDR1 SGHDT, CDR2 YYEEEE. The CDR3 has 15 amino acids. Documented time point: newly diagnosed GD, antithyroid drugs for less than 3 months. Construction of the TCR library relied on RNA isolated from PBMCs. These data were also reused for a study on T cells in Graves' hyperthyroidism and ophthalmopathy.

The specimen was peripheral blood mononuclear cells (PBMCs), collected at new diagnosis, from a patient treated with antithyroid drugs. The chain joins TRBV5-6 to TRBJ1-1, with D unresolved. This receptor was obtained from a young man with Graves disease. CDR3 nucleotides: TGTGCCAGCAGCTTGGTTGGCAGTGGGAACACTGAAGCTTTCTTT. It yields the protein CASSLVGSGNTEAFF.